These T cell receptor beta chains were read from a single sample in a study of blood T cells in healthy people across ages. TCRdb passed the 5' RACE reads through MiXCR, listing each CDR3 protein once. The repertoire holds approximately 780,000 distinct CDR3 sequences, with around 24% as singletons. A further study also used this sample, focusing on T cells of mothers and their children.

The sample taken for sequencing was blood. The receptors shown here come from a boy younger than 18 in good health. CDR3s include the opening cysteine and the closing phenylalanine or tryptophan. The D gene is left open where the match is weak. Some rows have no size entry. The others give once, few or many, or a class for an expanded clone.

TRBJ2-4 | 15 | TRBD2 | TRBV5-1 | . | TGCGCCAGCAGCCCTAGCGGGGTGGGCAAAAACATTCAGTACTTC | CASSPSGVGKNIQYF
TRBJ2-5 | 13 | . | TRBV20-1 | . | TGCAGTGCTAGGAGCCAGCTCCAAGAGACCCAGTACTTC | CSARSQLQETQYF
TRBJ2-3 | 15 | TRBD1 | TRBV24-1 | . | TGTGCCACCAGTGATCCTCAGGGGGCAACAGATACGCAGTATTTT | CATSDPQGATDTQYF
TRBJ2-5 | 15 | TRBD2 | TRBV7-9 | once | TGTGCCAGCAGTCCATCACTAGCGGGGAGAGAGACCCAGTACTTC | CASSPSLAGRETQYF
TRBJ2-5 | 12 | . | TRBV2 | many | TGTGCCAGCAGTGGGGCGGGAGAGACCCAGTACTTC | CASSGAGETQYF
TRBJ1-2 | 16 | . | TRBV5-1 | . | TGCGCCAGCAGCTTCCGGGGTGCCATGACTAACTATGGCTACACCTTC | CASSFRGAMTNYGYTF
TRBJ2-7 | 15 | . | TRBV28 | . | TGTGCCAGCAGTTCACGGATGACAGGAACCTACGAGCAGTACTTC | CASSSRMTGTYEQYF
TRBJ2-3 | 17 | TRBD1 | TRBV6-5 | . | TGTGCCAGCAGTTACGGCACAGGGGGAGGTGGCACAGATACGCAGTATTTT | CASSYGTGGGGTDTQYF
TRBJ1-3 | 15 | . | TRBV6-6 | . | TGTGCCAGCAGGGAAGTGGGGCGATCTGGAAACACCATATATTTT | CASREVGRSGNTIYF
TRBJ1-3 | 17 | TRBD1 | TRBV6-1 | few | TGTGCCAGCACCGACCGGGACAGATATTTCTCTGGAAACACCATATATTTT | CASTDRDRYFSGNTIYF
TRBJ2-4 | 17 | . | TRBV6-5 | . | TGTGCCAGCAGTCACTCCTCGGGGACGGGAGCCAAAAACATTCAGTACTTC | CASSHSSGTGAKNIQYF
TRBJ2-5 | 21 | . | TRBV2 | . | TGTGCCAGCAGTGGTCTAGTCAGTATTTTGCTCGCGGGGCGGTCCCAAGAGACCCAGTACTTC | CASSGLVSILLAGRSQETQYF
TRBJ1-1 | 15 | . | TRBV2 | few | TGTGCCAGCAGGAACGAGGGGCACTTGAACACTGAAGCTTTCTTT | CASRNEGHLNTEAFF
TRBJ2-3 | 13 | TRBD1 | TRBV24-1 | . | TGTGCCGCTTCCCGAGCAGGGGGAGATACGCAGTATTTT | CAASRAGGDTQYF
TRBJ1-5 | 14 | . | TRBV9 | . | TGTGCCAGCAGCGTAGGGGATACCAATCAGCCCCAGCATTTT | CASSVGDTNQPQHF
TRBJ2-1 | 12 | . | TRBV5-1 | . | TGCGCCAGCAGCTTGGTCCGATATGAGCAGTTCTTC | CASSLVRYEQFF
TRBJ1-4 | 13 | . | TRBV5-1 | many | TGCGCCAGCAGCTTGGGGGGTGACGAAAAACTGTTTTTT | CASSLGGDEKLFF
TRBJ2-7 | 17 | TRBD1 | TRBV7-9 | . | TGTGCCAGCAGCCCCCCCTTCCCGGACAGGGGGCCCTACGAGCAGTACTTC | CASSPPFPDRGPYEQYF
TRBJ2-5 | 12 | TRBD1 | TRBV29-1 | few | TGCAGCGTTGGACAGGGTGGGAAGACCCAGTACTTC | CSVGQGGKTQYF
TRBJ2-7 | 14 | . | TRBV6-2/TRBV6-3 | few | TGTGCCAGCAGTTACCCACTAGTCGGTGACGAGCAGTACTTC | CASSYPLVGDEQYF